The 13 T cell receptor beta chains presented below share a single source sample, sequenced in a study of blood T cell repertoires in COVID-19. This table comes from immunoSEQ multiplex PCR, and its TCRdb copy is limited to in-frame clones, with some not included. The sample records 120,000 or so clones, approximately 68% being singletons. The sequenced sample was peripheral blood. The receptors stem from a woman in her seventies with acute or convalescent COVID-19.

Ten or more counts support this clone. The chain recombines TRBV10-2 with TRBJ2-1; 10 nucleotides line up with TRBD2. There are 15 residues in the CDR3. Germline loops: CDR1 WSHSY, CDR2 SAAADI. Losses at the gene ends were 7 bases for V and 1 base for J; bases not matched to a gene: 4. The CDR3 spells CASKRLAGSYNEQFF. The CDR3 coding sequence is TGCGCCAGCAAAAGACTAGCGGGTTCCTACAATGAGCAGTTCTTC.

The rearrangement uses TRBV7-8 and TRBJ2-1, with TRBD2 identical over 12 bases. This CDR3 has 20 residues. CDR1 and CDR2 (germline): SGHVS, FQNEAQ. After removal of 4 bases from V and 4 bases from J, the junction contained 17 bases not matched to a gene. CDR3 sequence (DNA): TGTGCCAGCAGCTACGGAGGGAGACTAGCGGGGGCCACGGAATACAATGAGCAGTTCTTC. It yields the protein CASSYGGRLAGATEYNEQFF.

Only one count was recorded for this clone. The chain is built from TRBV3-1 (or the pseudogene TRBV3-2) and TRBJ2-7; TRBD1 matches 9 bases. The CDR3 covers 17 residues. Trimming cost V 1 base and J 2 bases; bases outside gene matches: 9. The germline V gene has CDR1 LGHDT and CDR2 YNNKEL (reference sequence). In DNA, the CDR3 is TGTGCCAGCAGCCAAGTACGGGGGACAGGGACCCCCTACGAGCAGTACTTC. Its protein is CASSQVRGTGTPYEQYF.

This clone was detected only a few times. The chain employs TRBV10-3 and TRBJ1-4; TRBD1 agrees at 7 bases. The CDR3 totals 17 residues. Germline V gene lookup returns CDR1 ENHRY and CDR2 SYGVKD. The ends lost 0 bases at V and 4 bases at J; junction bases unmatched: 8. Here the CDR3 reads CAISESLRGHSNEKLFF. Here the CDR3 DNA reads TGTGCCATCAGTGAGTCCTTGAGGGGGCATAGTAATGAAAAACTGTTTTTT.

The chain couples TRBV5-1 to TRBJ2-7, with a possible D match to TRBD1 (6 bases). The CDR3 is made up of 15 amino acids. The germline V and J ends were trimmed by 4 bases and 5 bases, with 19 bases remaining between them. Germline V gene lookup returns CDR1 SGHRS and CDR2 YFSETQ. CDR3 sequence (DNA): TGCGCCAGCAGCCTAACAGGGACCCCCTTGGACGAGCAGTACTTC. Amino acids: CASSLTGTPLDEQYF.

The J gene is TRBJ1-2, the V gene TRBV7-2, with TRBD1 as a possible D gene (5 bases). CDR3 size: 14 residues. The germline V and J ends were trimmed by 2 bases and 5 bases, with 12 bases remaining between them. The germline V gene encodes CDR1 SGHTA and CDR2 FQGNSA. CDR3 in DNA: TGTGCCAGCAGCTTAACAGGCGGTTGGTATGGCTACACCTTC. Translated: CASSLTGGWYGYTF.

This clone was detected ten times or more. The chain is built from TRBV7-3 and TRBJ2-2; D assignment may be TRBD1 or TRBD2 (7 bases each). The CDR3 loop spans 21 amino acids. Germline V gives CDR1 SGHTA, CDR2 FQGTGA. Trimming took off 5 bases at V and 4 bases at J, with 32 bases between the two ends. CDR3 in amino acids: CASSLSGTAIGGTGPTGELFF. For the CDR3, the DNA is TGTGCCAGCAGCCTAAGCGGGACAGCTATTGGTGGGACGGGCCCCACCGGGGAGCTGTTTTTT.

This clone was picked up a small number of times. This chain links TRBV28 with TRBJ2-7; perhaps TRBD1 as D (7 bases). Germline CDR1 reads MDHEN; CDR2 reads SYDVKM. The CDR3 has 14 amino acids. Trimming shortened V by 4 bases and J by 2 bases, and 12 bases separated the two germline ends. The CDR3 DNA sequence: TGTGCCAGCAGTTCCCCAGGGGGGCCCTACGAGCAGTACTTC. The encoded protein is CASSSPGGPYEQYF.

The chain carries TRBV5-5 and TRBJ1-6; D is unclear. V lost 0 bases, J lost 7 bases, and 5 bases lay in between. The V gene's germline CDR1 is SGHKS and CDR2 YYEKEE (reference sequence). CDR3 length: 13 amino acids. The chain's CDR3 is CASSLGLNSPLHF. In DNA, the CDR3 is TGTGCCAGCAGCTTGGGGCTGAATTCACCCCTCCACTTT.

The chain employs TRBV4-1 and TRBJ1-2, with 10 bases fitting TRBD1. V lost 4 bases and J lost 4; bases outside the gene matches: 21. Germline loops: CDR1 MGHRA, CDR2 YSYEKL. The CDR3 consists of 20 residues. CDR3 in amino acids: CASSRLPGQGNNLHFYGYTF. The CDR3 bases are TGCGCCAGCAGCCGCCTCCCGGGACAGGGGAACAACCTTCATTTCTATGGCTACACCTTC.

This clone was detected only a few times. V usage is TRBV4-3 and J usage is TRBJ2-2; 7 bases fit TRBD2. CDR3 length equals 15 residues. Trimming removed 0 bases from V and 6 bases from J; junction bases left unmatched: 4. CDR1 and CDR2 from the germline V gene are LGHNA and YSLEER. This chain's CDR3 is CASSQDMGGSGELFF. The DNA for the CDR3 is TGCGCCAGCAGCCAAGATATGGGGGGGTCCGGGGAGCTGTTTTTT.

The rearrangement uses TRBV7-2 and TRBJ2-7; the match to TRBD2 covers 8 bases. This CDR3 is 13 amino acids long. J gave up 5 bases and V 2 bases, and 2 bases lay outside the gene matches. Germline-derived CDR1 and CDR2 are SGHTA and FQGNSA. The CDR3 loop reads CASSLSGGDEQYF. The CDR3 DNA reads TGTGCCAGCAGCTTATCGGGGGGGGACGAGCAGTACTTC.

This clone was found a few times. The chain carries TRBV5-1 and TRBJ1-5; 7 positions match TRBD1. With 4 bases clipped from V and 6 bases from J, the junction kept 10 bases outside the gene matches. CDR1 is SGHRS and CDR2 is YFSETQ in the germline V gene. The CDR3 spans 15 residues. The CDR3 region has the DNA TGCGCCAGCAGCCTCGAGGGGGCGAAAGCTCAGCCCCAGCATTTT. Translation gives CASSLEGAKAQPQHF. The variable domain in full, with the rest retrieved from reference TRBV5-1 and TRBJ1-5, is KAGVTQTPRYLIKTRGQQVTLSCSPISGHRSVSWYQQTPGQGLQFLFEYFSETQRNKGNFPGRFSGRQFSNSRSEMNVSTLELGDSALYLCASSLEGAKAQPQHFGDGTRLSIL.